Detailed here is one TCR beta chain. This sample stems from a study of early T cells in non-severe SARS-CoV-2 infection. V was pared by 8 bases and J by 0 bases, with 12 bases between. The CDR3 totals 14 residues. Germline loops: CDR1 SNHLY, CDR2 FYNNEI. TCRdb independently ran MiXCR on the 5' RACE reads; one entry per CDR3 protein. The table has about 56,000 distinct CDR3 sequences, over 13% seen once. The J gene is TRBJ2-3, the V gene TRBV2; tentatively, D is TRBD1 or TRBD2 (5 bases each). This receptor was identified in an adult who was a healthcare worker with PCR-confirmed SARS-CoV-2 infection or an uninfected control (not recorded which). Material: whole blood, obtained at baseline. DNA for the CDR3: TGTGCCAGCCTCCGGGACCGCAGCACAGATACGCAGTATTTT. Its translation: CASLRDRSTDTQYF.